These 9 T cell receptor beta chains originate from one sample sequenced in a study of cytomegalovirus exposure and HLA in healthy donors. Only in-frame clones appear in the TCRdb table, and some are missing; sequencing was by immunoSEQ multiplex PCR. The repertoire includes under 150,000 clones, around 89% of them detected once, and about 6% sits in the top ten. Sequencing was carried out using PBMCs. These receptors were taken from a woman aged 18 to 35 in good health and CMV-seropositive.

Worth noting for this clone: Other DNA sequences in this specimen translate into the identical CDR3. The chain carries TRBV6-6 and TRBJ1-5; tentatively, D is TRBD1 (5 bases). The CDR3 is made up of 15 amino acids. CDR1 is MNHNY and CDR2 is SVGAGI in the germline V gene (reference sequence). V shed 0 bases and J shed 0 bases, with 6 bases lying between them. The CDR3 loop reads CASSYSQASNQPQHF. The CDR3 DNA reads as TGTGCCAGCAGTTACTCACAGGCTAGCAATCAGCCCCAGCATTTT.

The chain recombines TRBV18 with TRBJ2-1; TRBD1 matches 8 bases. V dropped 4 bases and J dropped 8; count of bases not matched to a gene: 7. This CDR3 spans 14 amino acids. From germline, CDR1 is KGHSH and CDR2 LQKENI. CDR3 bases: TGTGCCAGCTCACAGGACAGGGAGAGGGATGAGCAGTTCTTC. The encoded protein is CASSQDRERDEQFF.

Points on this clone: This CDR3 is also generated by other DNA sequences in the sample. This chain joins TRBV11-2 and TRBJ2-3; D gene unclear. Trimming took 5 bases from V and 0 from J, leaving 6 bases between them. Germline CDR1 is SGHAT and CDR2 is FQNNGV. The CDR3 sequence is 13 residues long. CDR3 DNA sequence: TGTGCCAGCAGCCTTCCTAGCACAGATACGCAGTATTTT. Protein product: CASSLPSTDTQYF.

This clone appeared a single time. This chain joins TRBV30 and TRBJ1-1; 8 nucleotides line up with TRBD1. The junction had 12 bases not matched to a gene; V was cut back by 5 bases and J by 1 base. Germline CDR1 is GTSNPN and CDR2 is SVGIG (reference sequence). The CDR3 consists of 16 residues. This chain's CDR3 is CAWLNRQGWGNTEAFF. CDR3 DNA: TGTGCCTGGCTAAATAGACAGGGGTGGGGGAACACTGAAGCTTTCTTT.

The CDR3 reads CASSAGGQKYNEQFF. CDR3 in DNA: TGTGCCAGCAGCGCGGGAGGACAGAAGTACAATGAGCAGTTCTTC. The rearrangement joins TRBV9 to TRBJ2-1, with D perhaps TRBD2 (7 bases). Trimming left V 3 bases short and J 4 bases short, with 14 bases between. Germline CDR1 and CDR2: SGDLS and YYNGEE. The CDR3 covers 15 residues.

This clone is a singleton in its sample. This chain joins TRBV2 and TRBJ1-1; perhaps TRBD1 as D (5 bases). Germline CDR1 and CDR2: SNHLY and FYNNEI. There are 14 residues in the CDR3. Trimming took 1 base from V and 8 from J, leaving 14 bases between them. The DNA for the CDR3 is TGTGCCAGCAGTGAAGGAAGGCAGGGCCGGGAAGCTTTCTTT. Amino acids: CASSEGRQGREAFF.

CDR3 region: CACYGTETGNTIYF. The CDR3 bases are TGTGCCTGCTACGGGACAGAGACTGGAAACACCATATATTTT. The chain is built from TRBV30 and TRBJ1-3; 7 nucleotides match TRBD1. Trimming took 6 bases from V and 2 from J; bases not matched to a gene: 7. The V gene's germline CDR1 is GTSNPN and CDR2 SVGIG (reference sequence). The CDR3 runs to 14 residues.

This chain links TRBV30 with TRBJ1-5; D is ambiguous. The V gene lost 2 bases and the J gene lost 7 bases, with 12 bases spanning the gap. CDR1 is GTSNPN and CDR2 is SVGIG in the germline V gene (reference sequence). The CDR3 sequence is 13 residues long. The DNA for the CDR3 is TGTGCCTGGAGTAGCGGCGGGCGGCAGCCCCAGCATTTT. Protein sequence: CAWSSGGRQPQHF.

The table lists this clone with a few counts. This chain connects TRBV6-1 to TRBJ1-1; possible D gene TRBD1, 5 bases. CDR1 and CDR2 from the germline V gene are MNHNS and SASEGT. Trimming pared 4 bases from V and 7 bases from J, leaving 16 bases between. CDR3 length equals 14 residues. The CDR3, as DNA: TGTGCCAGCAGTGTCGGACATCGCACCTTTGAAGCTTTCTTT. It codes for CASSVGHRTFEAFF.